These T cell receptor beta chains were read from a single sample in a study of response to subunit inactivated influenza vaccine. TCRdb used MiXCR to reprocess the RT-PCR reads, holding one entry per CDR3 protein. Altogether a few hundred thousand distinct CDR3 sequences are present, 14% being singletons, with the ten largest covering more than 9.5%. The sample consisted of PBMCs from blood, taken roughly 13 days after vaccination. The receptor set was obtained from a man between 45 and 60 years old who received an inactivated influenza vaccine. CDR3s include the opening cysteine and the closing phenylalanine or tryptophan. Fields, in order: V gene, J gene, CDR3 protein.

v_gene: TRBV24-1; j_gene: TRBJ1-2; CDR3aa: CATSASTVYGYTF
v_gene: TRBV11-2; j_gene: TRBJ1-3; CDR3aa: CASSLDVNGHSGNTIYF
v_gene: TRBV12-3/TRBV12-4; j_gene: TRBJ2-7; CDR3aa: CASKGLIDSYEQYF
v_gene: TRBV30; j_gene: TRBJ1-3; CDR3aa: CAWSLGEVGNTIYF
v_gene: TRBV2; j_gene: TRBJ2-1; CDR3aa: CASSEGYNEQFF
v_gene: TRBV12-3/TRBV12-4; j_gene: TRBJ2-4; CDR3aa: CASRPAGGRGKNIQYF
v_gene: TRBV7-8; j_gene: TRBJ2-3; CDR3aa: CASSRDSGRVADTQYF
v_gene: TRBV3-1; j_gene: TRBJ2-3; CDR3aa: CASSQGRLAGSTDTQYF
v_gene: TRBV7-9; j_gene: TRBJ2-1; CDR3aa: CASSSETSLYNEQFF
v_gene: TRBV7-9; j_gene: TRBJ2-1; CDR3aa: CASSLAGLDNEQFF
v_gene: TRBV4-2; j_gene: TRBJ2-2; CDR3aa: CASSQSGGGANTGELFF
v_gene: TRBV12-3/TRBV12-4; j_gene: TRBJ2-2; CDR3aa: CASSLVFGGRNTGELFF
v_gene: TRBV29-1; j_gene: TRBJ1-2; CDR3aa: CCVEPTGGYGYTF
v_gene: TRBV7-2; j_gene: TRBJ2-2; CDR3aa: CASSLGRRELFF
v_gene: TRBV29-1; j_gene: TRBJ2-7; CDR3aa: CSVVSWQNEQYF
v_gene: TRBV5-1; j_gene: TRBJ1-1; CDR3aa: CASRIAGTMNTEAFF
v_gene: TRBV12-3/TRBV12-4; j_gene: TRBJ2-2; CDR3aa: CASILNSLGTGGAGELFF
v_gene: TRBV20-1; j_gene: TRBJ1-5; CDR3aa: CSGRRGNQPQHF
v_gene: TRBV2; j_gene: TRBJ1-1; CDR3aa: CASGGVTEAFF
v_gene: TRBV15; j_gene: TRBJ2-7; CDR3aa: CATSRDRGQTYEQYF
v_gene: TRBV28; j_gene: TRBJ1-2; CDR3aa: CASSFSRGYTF
v_gene: TRBV20-1; j_gene: TRBJ2-7; CDR3aa: CSDQVPGLTYEQYF
v_gene: TRBV9; j_gene: TRBJ2-3; CDR3aa: CASSVAGQGSTDTQYF
v_gene: TRBV5-6; j_gene: TRBJ2-7; CDR3aa: CASSLGQIGSYEQYF
v_gene: TRBV9; j_gene: TRBJ2-7; CDR3aa: CASSVEPGQGGHEQYF
v_gene: TRBV15; j_gene: TRBJ2-5; CDR3aa: CATSRLAGGPGETQYF
v_gene: TRBV20-1; j_gene: TRBJ2-3; CDR3aa: CSARAASVPDTQYF
v_gene: TRBV7-2; j_gene: TRBJ2-1; CDR3aa: CATSGGYSYNEQFF
v_gene: TRBV7-2; j_gene: TRBJ2-1; CDR3aa: CASSWKSGTEQFF
v_gene: TRBV19; j_gene: TRBJ2-3; CDR3aa: CASSTPPKDRTDTQYF
v_gene: TRBV28; j_gene: TRBJ2-7; CDR3aa: CASASPGQGDALYEQYF
v_gene: TRBV28; j_gene: TRBJ1-4; CDR3aa: CASSFKEKLFF
v_gene: TRBV7-9; j_gene: TRBJ2-3; CDR3aa: CASSLSLDTQYF
v_gene: TRBV7-2; j_gene: TRBJ2-2; CDR3aa: CASSLTWLDTGELFF
v_gene: TRBV29-1; j_gene: TRBJ2-7; CDR3aa: CSVTGQDTSYEQYF
v_gene: TRBV5-6; j_gene: TRBJ2-3; CDR3aa: CASSIRDRASISTDTQYF
v_gene: TRBV20-1; j_gene: TRBJ1-4; CDR3aa: CSARDWGIDEKLFF
v_gene: TRBV7-9; j_gene: TRBJ2-2; CDR3aa: CASSPGGGNTGELFF
v_gene: TRBV20-1; j_gene: TRBJ1-2; CDR3aa: CSATRTGNYGYTF
v_gene: TRBV11-2; j_gene: TRBJ2-7; CDR3aa: CASSLAPGVKTEQYF
v_gene: TRBV7-6; j_gene: TRBJ2-5; CDR3aa: CASSTGTGLQETQYF
v_gene: TRBV7-2; j_gene: TRBJ2-3; CDR3aa: CASTPSGDTQYF
v_gene: TRBV20-1; j_gene: TRBJ2-4; CDR3aa: CSATPGLAGAGDIQYF
v_gene: TRBV20-1; j_gene: TRBJ2-3; CDR3aa: CSARLAGTTDTQYF